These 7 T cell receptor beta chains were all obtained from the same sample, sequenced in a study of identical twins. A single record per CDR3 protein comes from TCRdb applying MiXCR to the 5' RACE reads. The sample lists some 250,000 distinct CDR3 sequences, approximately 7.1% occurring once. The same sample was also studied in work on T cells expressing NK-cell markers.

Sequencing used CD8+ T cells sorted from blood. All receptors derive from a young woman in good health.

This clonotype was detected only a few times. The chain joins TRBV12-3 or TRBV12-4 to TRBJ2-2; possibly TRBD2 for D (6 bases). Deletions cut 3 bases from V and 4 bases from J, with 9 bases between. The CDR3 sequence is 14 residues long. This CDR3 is CASSFGGITGELFF. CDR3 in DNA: TGTGCCAGCAGTTTTGGAGGGATCACCGGGGAGCTGTTTTTT.

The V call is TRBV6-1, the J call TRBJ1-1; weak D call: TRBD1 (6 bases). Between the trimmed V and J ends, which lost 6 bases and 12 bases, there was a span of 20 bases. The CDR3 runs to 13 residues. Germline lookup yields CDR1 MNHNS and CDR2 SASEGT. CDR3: CASSTGEDRDPFF. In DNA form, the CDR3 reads TGTGCCAGCAGCACCGGGGAGGACAGAGACCCTTTCTTT.

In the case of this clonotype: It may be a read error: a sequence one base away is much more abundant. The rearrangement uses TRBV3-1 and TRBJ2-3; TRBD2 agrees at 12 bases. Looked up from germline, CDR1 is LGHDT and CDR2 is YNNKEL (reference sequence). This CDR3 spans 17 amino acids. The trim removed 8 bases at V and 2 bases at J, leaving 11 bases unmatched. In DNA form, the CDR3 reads TGTGCCAGCTGCCCCCGACTAGCGGGGGCGATCACAGATACGCAGTATTTT. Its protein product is CASCPRLAGAITDTQYF.

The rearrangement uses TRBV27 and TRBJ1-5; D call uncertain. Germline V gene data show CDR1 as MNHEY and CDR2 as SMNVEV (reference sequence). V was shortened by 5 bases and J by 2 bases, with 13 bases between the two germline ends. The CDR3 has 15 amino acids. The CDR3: CASSPWDFGNQPQHF. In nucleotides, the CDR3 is TGTGCCAGCAGTCCCTGGGATTTTGGCAATCAGCCCCAGCATTTT.

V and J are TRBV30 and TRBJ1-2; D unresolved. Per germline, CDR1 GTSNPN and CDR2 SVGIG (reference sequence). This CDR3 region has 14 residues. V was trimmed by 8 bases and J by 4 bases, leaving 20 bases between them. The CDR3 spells CARNPFPRGYGYTF. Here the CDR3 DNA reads TGTGCCAGGAACCCTTTCCCCCGAGGCTATGGCTACACCTTC.

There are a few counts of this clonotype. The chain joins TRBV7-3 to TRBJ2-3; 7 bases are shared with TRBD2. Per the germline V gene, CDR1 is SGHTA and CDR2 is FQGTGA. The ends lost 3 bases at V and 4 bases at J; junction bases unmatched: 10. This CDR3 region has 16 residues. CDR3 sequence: CASSFGVRSGADTQYF. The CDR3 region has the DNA TGTGCCAGCAGCTTTGGGGTACGGAGCGGGGCAGATACGCAGTATTTT.

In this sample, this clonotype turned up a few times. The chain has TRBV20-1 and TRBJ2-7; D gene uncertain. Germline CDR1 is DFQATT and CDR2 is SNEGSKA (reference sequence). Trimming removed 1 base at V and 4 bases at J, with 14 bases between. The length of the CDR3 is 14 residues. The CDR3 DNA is TGCAGTGCTAGAGCGCGTTTAGGGTTTTACGAGCAGTACTTC. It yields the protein CSARARLGFYEQYF.